These 18 T cell receptor beta chains came from one sample sequenced in a study of blood T cell repertoires in COVID-19. Produced via immunoSEQ multiplex PCR; TCRdb's table is partial and in-frame only. The data contain 150,000 to 200,000 clones, more than 75% of them seen just once; the ten biggest clones take up about 12%. Sequenced sample: peripheral blood. These receptors were collected from a woman in her 70s with COVID-19, enrolled during active disease.

This chain uses TRBV30 with TRBJ2-7; D might be TRBD1 (6 bases). Germline CDR1 is GTSNPN and CDR2 is SVGIG (reference sequence). The V end lost 5 bases, the J end lost 8 bases, and 22 bases lay between the germline ends. The CDR3 loop spans 14 amino acids. The CDR3 loop is CAWGRGGNDGQQYF. The DNA of the CDR3 is TGTGCCTGGGGGCGAGGGGGAAATGATGGACAGCAGTACTTC.

The rearrangement links TRBV7-3 to TRBJ2-6, with D tentatively TRBD2 (6 bases). Germline V CDR1 and CDR2: SGHTA, FQGTGA. The length of the CDR3 is 17 residues. Trimming removed 5 bases from V and 3 bases from J, with 17 bases in between. The CDR3 DNA reads TGTGCCAGCAGCCCAATGGGTCAGGGACTTGGGGCCAACGTCCTGACTTTC. Amino acids: CASSPMGQGLGANVLTF.

V is TRBV5-1 and J is TRBJ2-7, with D possibly being TRBD2 (7 bases). The V end lost 4 bases, the J end lost 6 bases, and 14 bases lay between the germline ends. CDR1 is SGHRS, CDR2 YFSETQ, per germline. The CDR3 length is 13 residues. The DNA for the CDR3 is TGCGCCAGCAGCCTCGAGGGGGGGAGCGAGCAGTACTTC. This codes for CASSLEGGSEQYF.

This rearrangement joins TRBV28 to TRBJ2-7; 10 bases are shared with TRBD1. V was pared by 10 bases and J by 4 bases, with 7 bases of the junction left unmatched. This CDR3 region has 13 residues. Germline V gene sequence: CDR1 MDHEN, CDR2 SYDVKM. This CDR3 reads CATRQGANYEQYF. The CDR3, as DNA: TGTGCCACCAGACAGGGGGCTAATTACGAGCAGTACTTC.

This clone was seen a few times. V is TRBV24-1 and J is TRBJ1-6; D unclear. V was clipped by 6 bases and J by 5 bases, with 22 bases between them. This CDR3 has 18 amino acids. Germline loops: CDR1 KGHDR, CDR2 SFDVKD. CDR3 nucleotides: TGTGCCACCAGTCAACTCGCTAGGCGGGAGTTCCATAATTCACCCCTCCACTTT. It yields the protein CATSQLARREFHNSPLHF.

The V and J genes are TRBV2 and TRBJ1-2; TRBD1 agrees at 8 bases. Trimming took 2 bases from V and 3 from J; bases not matched to a gene: 5. Germline assignment: CDR1 SNHLY and CDR2 FYNNEI. This CDR3 contains 15 residues. CDR3 DNA: TGTGCCAGCAGTGAATGGGAGGGACAGGACTATGGCTACACCTTC. Amino acid sequence: CASSEWEGQDYGYTF. Filled out from reference TRBV2 and TRBJ1-2, the complete variable domain reads EPEVTQTPSHQVTQMGQEVILRCVPISNHLYFYWYRQILGQKVEFLVSFYNNEISEKSEIFDDQFSVERPDGSNFTLKIRSTKLEDSAMYFCASSEWEGQDYGYTFGSGTRLTVV.

This sequence joins TRBV7-2 and TRBJ1-1, with a weak D call TRBD1 (5 bases). Germline values: CDR1 SGHTA, CDR2 FQGNSA. V lost 4 bases and J 1 base, leaving 7 bases between the germline ends. The CDR3 length is 13 residues. The CDR3 loop reads CASSSQANTEAFF. In DNA form, the CDR3 reads TGTGCCAGCAGCTCACAGGCGAACACTGAAGCTTTCTTT.

V gene TRBV7-9 combines with J gene TRBJ2-2; a possible D gene is TRBD1 (5 bases). The CDR3 consists of 16 residues. Germline loops: CDR1 SEHNR, CDR2 FQNEAQ (reference sequence). Trimming shortened V by 5 bases and J by 0 bases, and 13 bases separated the two germline ends. The CDR3 nucleotides read TGTGCCAGCAGCGTACGTGGGGCCTCGAACACCGGGGAGCTGTTTTTT. It translates to CASSVRGASNTGELFF.

This clone was seen only a few times. The chain joins TRBV12-3 or TRBV12-4 to TRBJ1-6; D unclear. The CDR3 length is 12 residues. Trimming took off 7 bases at V and 15 bases at J, with 16 bases between the two ends. In DNA, the CDR3 is TGTGCCAGCATGCTAGAGAGTCGGGACCTCCACTTT. It specifies CASMLESRDLHF.

This clone was observed many times. J is TRBJ2-5 and V is TRBV6-5, with D perhaps matching TRBD1 (6 bases). Trimming pared 4 bases from V and 6 bases from J, leaving 18 bases between. Looked up from germline, CDR1 is MNHEY and CDR2 is SVGAGI. The CDR3 runs to 15 residues. CDR3 bases: TGTGCCAGCAGTTCCGTTTTGGGGGCTCGGAAGACCCAGTACTTC. As protein: CASSSVLGARKTQYF.

The chain joins TRBV27 to TRBJ2-7, with TRBD1 matching over 7 bases. The CDR3 covers 13 residues. The germline CDR1 and CDR2 sequences are MNHEY and SMNVEV (reference sequence). The V gene end was trimmed by 10 bases and the J gene end by 1 base; junction bases not matched to a gene: 7. The CDR3 nucleotides are TGTGCCACCTCCGGGACAGCTTCCTACGAGCAGTACTTC. Protein sequence: CATSGTASYEQYF.

The chain joins TRBV28 to TRBJ2-7; 9 bases map to TRBD2. This CDR3 region has 15 residues. Germline-derived CDR1 and CDR2 are MDHEN and SYDVKM. Trimming removed 3 bases from V and 3 bases from J; junction bases left unmatched: 6. The CDR3 DNA reads as TGTGCCAGCAGTTTCGGCCTAGCGGGATTCTACGAGCAGTACTTC. Amino acids: CASSFGLAGFYEQYF.

The chain employs TRBV27 and TRBJ2-7; 8 bases align to TRBD2. The junction had 11 bases not matched to a gene; V was cut back by 5 bases and J by 2 bases. This CDR3 comprises 16 residues. The germline gives CDR1 MNHEY, CDR2 SMNVEV (reference sequence). This chain's CDR3 is CASSPGLPGLAYEQYF. CDR3 nucleotide sequence: TGTGCCAGCAGTCCGGGGCTTCCGGGACTAGCCTACGAGCAGTACTTC.

This clone was found a few times. CDR3 in DNA: TGTGCCAGCAGTGCGGGACTAGGTAGCTACGAGCAGTACTTC. Its protein is CASSAGLGSYEQYF. The chain has TRBV2 and TRBJ2-7; 8 bases agree with TRBD2. CDR1 is SNHLY, CDR2 FYNNEI, per germline. Unmatched junction bases numbered 5, after V lost 4 bases and J lost 3 bases. The CDR3 runs 14 residues.

This chain links TRBV19 with TRBJ1-4; TRBD1 agrees at 9 bases. Germline V gene lookup returns CDR1 LNHDA and CDR2 SQIVND (reference sequence). There are 16 residues in the CDR3. Trimming removed 9 bases from V and 2 bases from J; junction bases left unmatched: 10. The CDR3 DNA reads TGTGCCAGACCTGACAGGGGGTTGGTCACTAATGAAAAACTGTTTTTT. Amino acid sequence: CARPDRGLVTNEKLFF.

The chain's CDR3 is CASSPLEGQGVNIQYF. CDR3 bases: TGCGCCAGCAGCCCCCTTGAGGGCCAGGGGGTGAACATTCAGTACTTC. This rearrangement joins TRBV4-3 to TRBJ2-4, with 7 bases identical to TRBD1. Trimming took 4 bases from V and 7 from J; bases not matched to a gene: 13. CDR1 LGHNA and CDR2 YSLEER come from the germline V gene. This CDR3 region has 16 residues.

This chain connects TRBV15 to TRBJ1-5, with D perhaps TRBD1 (6 bases). The CDR3 loop spans 15 amino acids. Trimming pared 1 base from V and 2 bases from J, leaving 9 bases between. The germline V gene has CDR1 LNHNV and CDR2 YYDKDF (reference sequence). DNA of the CDR3: TGTGCCACCAGCAGAGCTGGGGGCCGCAATCAGCCCCAGCATTTT. It is translated as CATSRAGGRNQPQHF.

J is TRBJ2-1 and V is TRBV3-1 (or the pseudogene TRBV3-2); D gene unclear. Trimming stripped 2 bases from V and 9 bases from J, with 8 bases between. The germline gives CDR1 LGHDT, CDR2 YNNKEL (reference sequence). The CDR3 consists of 12 residues. This CDR3 is CASSQSTGEQFF. CDR3 DNA sequence: TGTGCCAGCAGCCAAAGCACTGGTGAGCAGTTCTTC.